This T cell receptor beta chain came from a study of OX40 agonist ivuxolimab in advanced cancers. In the study overall: Patients' therapy was ivuxolimab, an antibody that acts as an agonist of OX40 (CD134). Three patients, one with hepatocellular carcinoma and two with cutaneous melanoma, achieved partial responses. Subjects had a mean age of about 65 years, with a range of about 23 to 85; 82.7% were male.

Repertoires were generated with immunoSEQ multiplex PCR, while TCRdb's copy carries only in-frame clones and drops some. The table has 60,000 to 70,000 clones, 75% to 90% seen once. V was trimmed by 9 bases and J by 6 bases, leaving 17 bases between them. The V gene's germline CDR1 is LGHNT and CDR2 FRNRAP. The CDR3 contains 13 residues. This sequence joins TRBV12-5 and TRBJ1-2, with D possibly being TRBD1 (5 bases). This sequence was found in an adult with an advanced solid tumor such as melanoma, head and neck, liver or kidney cancer. Sequences were derived from CD4+ or CD8+ T cells sorted from blood, sampled in a trial of the OX40 agonist ivuxolimab. CDR3 nucleotide sequence: TGTGCTAGGCCCTCAATCAGGGACGATGGCTACACCTTC. This translates into CARPSIRDDGYTF.